Listed here are 21 T cell receptor beta chains from one sample, sequenced in a study of T cell responses to AZD1222 COVID-19 vaccine. Profiling relied on immunoSEQ multiplex PCR, and the TCRdb table lists in-frame clones only, not all of them. The sample gives roughly 150,000 clones, 80% to 90% of which show up once; 7.5% to 8.5% is in the top ten. The specimen was peripheral blood, collected on day 0 of AZD1222 vaccination. Receptors were obtained from an adult in good health.

V gene TRBV29-1 combines with J gene TRBJ2-7; D uncertain. Germline CDR1 and CDR2: SQVTM and ANQGSEA. The CDR3 is 13 amino acids. The CDR3 is CSGRVGSNHEQYF. The CDR3 region has the DNA TGCAGTGGGCGCGTGGGAAGTAACCACGAGCAGTACTTC.

J is TRBJ2-1 and V is TRBV10-3; D possibly matches TRBD1 or TRBD2 (5 bases each). V dropped 4 bases and J dropped 4 bases, with 11 bases sitting between them. Germline V gene data show CDR1 as ENHRY and CDR2 as SYGVKD. The CDR3 runs to 14 residues. The CDR3 DNA sequence: TGTGCCATCAGTGTGTCGGGGCAATACAATGAGCAGTTCTTC. As protein: CAISVSGQYNEQFF.

The chain is built from TRBV2 and TRBJ2-1; TRBD2 matches at 11 bases. The CDR3 totals 14 residues. Trimming cost V 5 bases and J 7 bases; bases outside gene matches: 4. The germline V gene encodes CDR1 SNHLY and CDR2 FYNNEI. The CDR3 DNA sequence: TGTGCCAGCAGTCGACTAGCGGGAATGAATGAGCAGTTCTTC. As protein: CASSRLAGMNEQFF.

The chain is built from TRBV28 and TRBJ2-2, with no clear D. The CDR3 sequence is 13 residues long. The V and J ends lost 2 bases and 8 bases respectively, with 9 bases between them. Germline V gene data show CDR1 as MDHEN and CDR2 as SYDVKM. The CDR3 region is CASSLNPAGELFF. CDR3 sequence (DNA): TGTGCCAGCAGTTTAAACCCCGCGGGGGAGCTGTTTTTT.

This sequence joins TRBV25-1 and TRBJ1-2, with a possible D match to TRBD1 (5 bases). CDR1 is MGHDK and CDR2 is SYGVNS in the germline V gene. Deletions cut 5 bases from V and 4 bases from J, with 14 bases between. CDR3 length: 14 residues. The CDR3 DNA reads TGTGCCAGCAGTACCGGGACGCCACCCTATGGCTACACCTTC. Residues: CASSTGTPPYGYTF.

This clone was counted a single time. The chain links TRBV11-2 to TRBJ1-1; 11 bases are shared with TRBD1. This CDR3 contains 13 residues. Germline V gene lookup returns CDR1 SGHAT and CDR2 FQNNGV. Germline trimming cut 8 bases from V and 11 bases from J; bases unmatched to any gene: 10. The CDR3 protein is CASARDRGAPAFF. In DNA form, the CDR3 reads TGTGCCAGCGCCAGGGACAGGGGGGCGCCGGCTTTCTTT. Filled out from reference TRBV11-2 and TRBJ1-1, the complete variable domain reads EAGVAQSPRYKIIEKRQSVAFWCNPISGHATLYWYQQILGQGPKLLIQFQNNGVVDDSQLPKDRFSAERLKGVDSTLKIQPAKLEDSAVYLCASARDRGAPAFFGQGTRLTVV.

The CDR3 DNA is TGTGCCATCAGTGGGCCCGGCCCTGAGAGGGGGAACTCCTACGAGCAGTACTTC. Its translation is CAISGPGPERGNSYEQYF. The J gene is TRBJ2-7, the V gene TRBV10-3; TRBD1 might be the D (6 bases). The germline V gene encodes CDR1 ENHRY and CDR2 SYGVKD. CDR3 length: 18 amino acids. Between the trimmed V and J ends, which lost 4 bases and 0 bases, there was a span of 22 bases.

The V call is TRBV7-6, the J call TRBJ1-2; a weak D match, TRBD1 (5 bases). V was pared by 7 bases and J by 3 bases, with 12 bases between. CDR1 is SGHVS and CDR2 is FNYEAQ in the germline V gene. This CDR3 comprises 13 residues. CDR3 DNA: TGTGCCAGCACCCCGGGACCTTACTATGGCTACACCTTC. Translated, it gives CASTPGPYYGYTF.

CDR3 region: CASSVYGYTF. In nucleotides, the CDR3 is TGTGCCAGCTCGGTGTATGGCTACACCTTC. The V call is TRBV2, the J call TRBJ1-2, with D unclear. The ends were cut back, 8 bases at V and 5 bases at J, with 6 bases in the middle. Per the germline V gene, CDR1 is SNHLY and CDR2 is FYNNEI. This CDR3 comprises 10 residues.

The chain joins TRBV3-1 (or the pseudogene TRBV3-2) to TRBJ2-3; 8 nucleotides align to TRBD2. CDR1 LGHDT and CDR2 YNNKEL come from the germline V gene (reference sequence). The CDR3 sequence is 16 residues long. With 0 bases clipped from V and 4 bases from J, the junction kept 6 bases outside the gene matches. CDR3 in amino acids: CASSQEGAGVADTQYF. The CDR3 region has the DNA TGTGCCAGCAGCCAAGAGGGAGCGGGAGTCGCAGATACGCAGTATTTT.

This clone was counted a single time. The chain carries TRBV18 and TRBJ2-3, with 7 bases identical to TRBD2. The CDR3 extends over 15 amino acids. The trim removed 3 bases at V and 0 bases at J, leaving 3 bases unmatched. Germline CDR1 is KGHSH and CDR2 is LQKENI. The CDR3 here is CASSPPAGSTDTQYF. CDR3 DNA sequence: TGTGCCAGCTCACCCCCAGCGGGAAGCACAGATACGCAGTATTTT.

This clone turned up a few times. This sequence joins TRBV10-1 and TRBJ2-7, with 9 bases identical to TRBD1. The junction had 5 bases not matched to a gene; V was cut back by 3 bases and J by 2 bases. The CDR3 extends over 15 amino acids. CDR1 is WNHNN and CDR2 is SYGVQD in the germline V gene (reference sequence). This chain's CDR3 is CASSDSGTGTYEQYF. The CDR3 nucleotides are TGCGCCAGCAGTGATTCCGGGACAGGGACCTACGAGCAGTACTTC.

The CDR3 spells CASSLQGVGAEAFF. As DNA, the CDR3 is TGTGCCAGCTCTCTCCAGGGTGTTGGCGCTGAAGCTTTCTTT. The chain recombines TRBV7-2 with TRBJ1-1, with D perhaps TRBD1 (5 bases). Looked up from germline, CDR1 is SGHTA and CDR2 is FQGNSA. V lost 8 bases and J lost 6, with 19 bases in between. The CDR3 spans 14 residues.

The chain couples TRBV3-1 (or the pseudogene TRBV3-2) to TRBJ1-2; TRBD1 is a possible D gene (6 bases). V lost 9 bases and J 4 bases, leaving 18 bases between the germline ends. Germline loops: CDR1 LGHDT, CDR2 YNNKEL (reference sequence). The CDR3 has 14 amino acids. CDR3 amino acids: CASNRGAGFYGYTF. Here the CDR3 DNA reads TGTGCCAGTAATAGGGGGGCCGGGTTCTATGGCTACACCTTC.

The genes are TRBV18 and TRBJ2-5; D is undetermined. The germline V gene has CDR1 KGHSH and CDR2 LQKENI. The V end lost 2 bases, the J end lost 5 bases, and 6 bases lay between the germline ends. This CDR3 is 12 amino acids long. In DNA form, the CDR3 reads TGTGCCAGCTCACCATCGTCCGAGACCCAGTACTTC. Protein: CASSPSSETQYF.

The chain combines TRBV10-3 with TRBJ1-5; 7 bases map to TRBD1. Germline CDR1 is ENHRY and CDR2 is SYGVKD. The CDR3 length is 15 residues. The V segment lost 0 bases and the J segment 7 bases; nucleotides outside the gene matches: 6. CDR3 bases: TGTGCCATCAGTGAGTCGGGCACAGGGGAACAGCCCCAGCATTTT. It is translated as CAISESGTGEQPQHF.

The rearrangement joins TRBV29-1 to TRBJ1-5; D is unresolved. Trimming took 6 bases from V and 3 from J, leaving 12 bases between them. The germline gives CDR1 SQVTM, CDR2 ANQGSEA. The CDR3 runs to 13 residues. The CDR3 DNA sequence: TGCAGCGTCCAATCGGGAGTCAATCAGCCCCAGCATTTT. Its protein is CSVQSGVNQPQHF.

The rearrangement links TRBV18 to TRBJ2-7, with D uncertain. This CDR3 region has 13 residues. The V gene lost 3 bases and the J gene lost 7 bases, with 13 bases spanning the gap. Germline V gene sequence: CDR1 KGHSH, CDR2 LQKENI. The CDR3 region has the DNA TGTGCCAGCTCACCGGCGAGAGAAGGGGAGCAGTACTTC. Translated, it gives CASSPAREGEQYF.

The sample holds one count of this clone. This rearrangement joins TRBV30 to TRBJ1-1, with 9 nucleotides matching TRBD1. The trim removed 0 bases at V and 6 bases at J, leaving 8 bases unmatched. Germline CDR1 GTSNPN, CDR2 SVGIG (reference sequence). The CDR3 consists of 15 residues. CDR3 sequence (DNA): TGTGCCTGGAGTGTAAGCGGGACAGGGTCTCCTGAAGCTTTCTTT. Amino acid sequence: CAWSVSGTGSPEAFF.

The V and J genes are TRBV4-1 and TRBJ2-1; TRBD2 matches 10 bases. The CDR3 is 18 amino acids. The J segment lost 5 bases and the V segment lost 1 base, leaving 11 bases of the junction unmatched. Germline values: CDR1 MGHRA, CDR2 YSYEKL. The CDR3, as DNA: TGCGCCAGCAGCCAAGTTGGACGGAGACTAGCGGGTAACAATGAGCAGTTCTTC. Residues: CASSQVGRRLAGNNEQFF.

The chain has TRBV5-8 and TRBJ1-1; D is unclear. The CDR3 is 12 amino acids. Germline-derived CDR1 and CDR2 are SGHTS and YDEGEE. V lost 3 bases and J lost 3, with 6 bases in between. This CDR3 reads CASSSAYTEAFF. The CDR3 nucleotides read TGTGCCAGCAGCTCGGCCTACACTGAAGCTTTCTTT.